What follows describes a single TCR beta chain. In the original analysis: Amplifying reference gene primers gave estimates of nucleated cell counts. Clones were read by immunoSEQ multiplex PCR, and TCRdb kept only the in-frame ones, dropping some. For V, J and clone size, that table is used; D and trimming come from the DNA. The data contain about 53,000 clones, roughly 90% of them singletons. The data belong to a study of blood T cell repertoires in COVID-19. Study-level information: Sites in the United States, Italy and Spain provided acute and convalescent COVID-19 samples. From T cells, B-cell-depleted T cells, or PBMCs came the material, which was cDNA or gDNA.

The origin of this receptor is a human donor in a cohort sampled during active COVID-19. Sequencing was performed on peripheral blood.

The CDR3 here is CASSFREETQYF. The CDR3, as DNA: TGTGCCAGCAGCTTTCGGGAAGAGACCCAGTACTTC. The rearrangement joins TRBV7-9 to TRBJ2-5; D unresolved. V was pared by 3 bases and J by 3 bases, with 5 bases between. The CDR3 is made up of 12 amino acids. Germline V gene lookup returns CDR1 SEHNR and CDR2 FQNEAQ (reference sequence).